The present entry profiles one T cell receptor beta chain with its context. The antigen is unknown. V lost 3 bases, J lost 0 bases, and 7 bases lay in between. Germline CDR1 and CDR2: SNHLY and FYNNEI. This CDR3 comprises 14 residues. The source of the sample is a study of CD8 T cells in ankylosing spondylitis. Points from the study as a whole: Significantly higher representation of disease-linked clones was reported for matched ankylosing spondylitis synovial fluid. Within ankylosing spondylitis blood, a TCR beta motif made up of eight or nine highly homologous variants appeared to be characteristic.

Each CDR3 protein is one row after TCRdb ran MiXCR on the 5' RACE reads. This table holds about 240,000 distinct CDR3 sequences, approximately 12% found once. The specimen was blood, either unsorted or a sorted T cell fraction (not recorded which). The chain uses TRBV2 and TRBJ2-3, with a tentative D call TRBD1 (5 bases). This clonotype was sampled from a male donor with ankylosing spondylitis or in good health (not recorded which). The CDR3 coding sequence is TGTGCCAGCAGTGACAGGGTTAGCACAGATACGCAGTATTTT. Protein sequence: CASSDRVSTDTQYF.